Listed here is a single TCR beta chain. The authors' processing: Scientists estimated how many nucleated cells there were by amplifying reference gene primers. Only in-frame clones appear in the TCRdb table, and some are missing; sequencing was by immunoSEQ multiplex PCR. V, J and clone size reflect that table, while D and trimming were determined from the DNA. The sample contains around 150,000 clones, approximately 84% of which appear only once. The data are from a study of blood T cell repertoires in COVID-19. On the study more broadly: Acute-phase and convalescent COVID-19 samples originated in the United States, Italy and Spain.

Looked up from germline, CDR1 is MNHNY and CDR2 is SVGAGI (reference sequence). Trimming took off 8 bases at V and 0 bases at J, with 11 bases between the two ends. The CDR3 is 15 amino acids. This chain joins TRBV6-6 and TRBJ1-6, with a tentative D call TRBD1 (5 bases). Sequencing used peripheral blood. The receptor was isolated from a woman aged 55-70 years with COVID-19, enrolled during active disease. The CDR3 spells CASRQLSSYNSPLHF. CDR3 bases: TGTGCCAGCCGACAGCTGAGCTCCTATAATTCACCCCTCCACTTT.